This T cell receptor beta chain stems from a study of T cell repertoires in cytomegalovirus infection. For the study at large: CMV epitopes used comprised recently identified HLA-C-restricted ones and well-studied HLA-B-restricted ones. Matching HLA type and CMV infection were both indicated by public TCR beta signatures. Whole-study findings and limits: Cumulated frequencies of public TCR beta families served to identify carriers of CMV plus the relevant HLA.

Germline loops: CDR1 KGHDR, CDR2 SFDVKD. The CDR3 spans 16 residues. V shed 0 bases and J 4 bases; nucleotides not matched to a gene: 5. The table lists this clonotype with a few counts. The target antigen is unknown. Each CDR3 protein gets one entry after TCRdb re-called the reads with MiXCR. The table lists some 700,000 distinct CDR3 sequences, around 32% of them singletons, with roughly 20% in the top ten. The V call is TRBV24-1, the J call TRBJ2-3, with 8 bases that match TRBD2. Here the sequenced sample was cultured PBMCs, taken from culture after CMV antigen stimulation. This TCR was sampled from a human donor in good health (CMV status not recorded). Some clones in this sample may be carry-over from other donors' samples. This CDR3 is CATSDLRGLEPDTQYF. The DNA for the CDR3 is TGTGCCACCAGTGATTTGCGGGGACTAGAGCCAGATACGCAGTATTTT.